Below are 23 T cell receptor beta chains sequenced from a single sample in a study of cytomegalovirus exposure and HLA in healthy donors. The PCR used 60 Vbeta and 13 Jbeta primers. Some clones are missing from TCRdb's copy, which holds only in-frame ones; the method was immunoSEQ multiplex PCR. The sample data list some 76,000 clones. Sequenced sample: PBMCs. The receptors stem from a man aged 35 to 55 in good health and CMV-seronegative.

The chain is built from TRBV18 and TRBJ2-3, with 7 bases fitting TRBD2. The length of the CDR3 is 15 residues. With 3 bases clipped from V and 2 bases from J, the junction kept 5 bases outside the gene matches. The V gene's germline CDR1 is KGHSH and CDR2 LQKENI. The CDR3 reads CASSPTSGTTDTQYF. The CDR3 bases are TGTGCCAGCTCACCTACGAGCGGGACCACAGATACGCAGTATTTT.

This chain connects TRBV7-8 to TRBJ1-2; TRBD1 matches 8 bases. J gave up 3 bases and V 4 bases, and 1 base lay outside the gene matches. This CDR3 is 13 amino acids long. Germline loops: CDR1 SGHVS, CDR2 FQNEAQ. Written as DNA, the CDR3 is TGTGCCAGCAGCTCGACAGGGGACTATGGCTACACCTTC. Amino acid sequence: CASSSTGDYGYTF.

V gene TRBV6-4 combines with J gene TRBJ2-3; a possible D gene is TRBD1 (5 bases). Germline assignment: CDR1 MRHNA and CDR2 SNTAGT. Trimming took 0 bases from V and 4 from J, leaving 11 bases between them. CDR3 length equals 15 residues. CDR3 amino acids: CASSDSGRAADTQYF. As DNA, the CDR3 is TGTGCCAGCAGTGACTCGGGCAGGGCGGCAGATACGCAGTATTTT.

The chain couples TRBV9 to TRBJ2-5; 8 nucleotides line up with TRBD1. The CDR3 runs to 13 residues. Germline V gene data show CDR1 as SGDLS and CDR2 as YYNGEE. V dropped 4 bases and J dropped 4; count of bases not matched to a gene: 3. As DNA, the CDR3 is TGTGCCAGCAGCTACGACAGGGGAGAGACCCAGTACTTC. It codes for CASSYDRGETQYF.

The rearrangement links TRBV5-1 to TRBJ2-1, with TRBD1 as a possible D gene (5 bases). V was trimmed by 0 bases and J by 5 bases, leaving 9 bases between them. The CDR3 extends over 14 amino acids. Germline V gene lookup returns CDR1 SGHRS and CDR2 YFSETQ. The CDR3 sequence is CASSLVPGNNEQFF. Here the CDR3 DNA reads TGCGCCAGCAGCTTGGTCCCAGGGAACAATGAGCAGTTCTTC.

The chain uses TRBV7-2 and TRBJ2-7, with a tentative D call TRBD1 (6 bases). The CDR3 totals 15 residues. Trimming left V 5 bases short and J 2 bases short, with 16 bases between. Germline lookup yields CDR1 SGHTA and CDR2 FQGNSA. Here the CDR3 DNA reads TGTGCCAGCAGCCTAACGGGACAAACAGCCTACGAGCAGTACTTC. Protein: CASSLTGQTAYEQYF.

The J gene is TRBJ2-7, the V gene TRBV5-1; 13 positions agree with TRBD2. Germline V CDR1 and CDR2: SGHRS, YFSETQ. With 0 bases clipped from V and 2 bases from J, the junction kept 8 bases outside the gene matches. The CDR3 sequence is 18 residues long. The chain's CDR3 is CASSLVSTGLAGPYEQYF. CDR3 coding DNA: TGCGCCAGCAGCTTGGTTTCTACGGGACTAGCGGGACCCTACGAGCAGTACTTC.

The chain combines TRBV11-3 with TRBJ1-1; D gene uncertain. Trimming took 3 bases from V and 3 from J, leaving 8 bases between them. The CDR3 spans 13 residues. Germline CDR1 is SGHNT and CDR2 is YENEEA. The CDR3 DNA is TGTGCCAGCAGCTTGGGCTGGGACACTGAAGCTTTCTTT. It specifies CASSLGWDTEAFF.

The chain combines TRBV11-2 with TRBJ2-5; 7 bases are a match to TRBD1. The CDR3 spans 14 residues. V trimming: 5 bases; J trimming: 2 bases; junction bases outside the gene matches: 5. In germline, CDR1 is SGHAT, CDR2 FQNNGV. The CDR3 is CASSVGQVQETQYF. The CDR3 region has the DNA TGTGCCAGCAGCGTCGGACAGGTACAAGAGACCCAGTACTTC.

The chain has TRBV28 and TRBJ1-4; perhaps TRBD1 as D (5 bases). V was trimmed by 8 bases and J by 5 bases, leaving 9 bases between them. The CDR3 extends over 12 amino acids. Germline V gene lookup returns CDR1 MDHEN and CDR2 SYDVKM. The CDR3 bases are TGTGCCAGCCGTAAGGGGAATGAAAAACTGTTTTTT. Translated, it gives CASRKGNEKLFF.

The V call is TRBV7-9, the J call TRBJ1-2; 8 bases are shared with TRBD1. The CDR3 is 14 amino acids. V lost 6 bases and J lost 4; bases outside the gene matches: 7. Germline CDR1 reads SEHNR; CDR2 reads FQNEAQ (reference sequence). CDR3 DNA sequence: TGTGCCAGCAGTAAGACCGGGACAGGCTATGGCTACACCTTC. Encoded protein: CASSKTGTGYGYTF.

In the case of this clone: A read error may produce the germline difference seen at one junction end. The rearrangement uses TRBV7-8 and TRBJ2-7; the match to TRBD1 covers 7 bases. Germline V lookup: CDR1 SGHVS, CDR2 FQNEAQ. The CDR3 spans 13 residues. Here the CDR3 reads CASSNGQAYEQYF. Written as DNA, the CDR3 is TGTGCTAGCAGCAACGGACAGGCCTACGAGCAGTACTTC.

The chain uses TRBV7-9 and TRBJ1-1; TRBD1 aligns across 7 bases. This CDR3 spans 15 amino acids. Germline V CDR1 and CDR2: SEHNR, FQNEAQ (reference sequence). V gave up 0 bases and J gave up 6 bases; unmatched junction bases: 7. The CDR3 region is CASSLANPGQSEAFF. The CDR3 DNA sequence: TGTGCCAGCAGCTTAGCAAACCCGGGACAGTCTGAAGCTTTCTTT.

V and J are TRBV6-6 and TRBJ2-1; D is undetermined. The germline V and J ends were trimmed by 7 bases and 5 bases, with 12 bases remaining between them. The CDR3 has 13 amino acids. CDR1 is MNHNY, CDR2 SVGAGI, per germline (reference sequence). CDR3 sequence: CASTRDLDNEQFF. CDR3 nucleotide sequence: TGTGCCAGCACGAGAGATCTCGACAATGAGCAGTTCTTC.

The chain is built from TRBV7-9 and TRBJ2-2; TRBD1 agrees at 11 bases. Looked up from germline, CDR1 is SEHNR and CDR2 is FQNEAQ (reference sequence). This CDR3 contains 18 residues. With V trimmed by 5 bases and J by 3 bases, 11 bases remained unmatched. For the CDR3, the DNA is TGTGCCAGCAGCATTCTGGACAGGGGGCTTAGGGACACCGGGGAGCTGTTTTTT. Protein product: CASSILDRGLRDTGELFF.

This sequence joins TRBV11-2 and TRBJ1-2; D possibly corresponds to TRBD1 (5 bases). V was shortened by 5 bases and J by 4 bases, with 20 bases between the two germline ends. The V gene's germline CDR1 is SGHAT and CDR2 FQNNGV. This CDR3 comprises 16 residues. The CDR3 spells CASSRPGGGNSYGYTF. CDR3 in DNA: TGTGCCAGCAGCAGACCAGGTGGGGGGAATAGCTATGGCTACACCTTC.

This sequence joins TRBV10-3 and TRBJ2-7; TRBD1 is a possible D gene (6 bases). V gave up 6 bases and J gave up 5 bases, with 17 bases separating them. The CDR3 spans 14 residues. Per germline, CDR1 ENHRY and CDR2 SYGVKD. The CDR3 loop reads CAIRGHTEAHEQYF. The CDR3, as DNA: TGTGCCATCAGGGGACATACCGAAGCTCACGAGCAGTACTTC.

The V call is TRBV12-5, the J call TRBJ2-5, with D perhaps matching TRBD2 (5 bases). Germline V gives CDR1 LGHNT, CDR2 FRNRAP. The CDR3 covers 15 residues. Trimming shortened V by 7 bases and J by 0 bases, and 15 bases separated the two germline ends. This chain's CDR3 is CASAVDTDYQETQYF. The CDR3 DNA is TGTGCTAGTGCCGTCGATACGGACTACCAAGAGACCCAGTACTTC.

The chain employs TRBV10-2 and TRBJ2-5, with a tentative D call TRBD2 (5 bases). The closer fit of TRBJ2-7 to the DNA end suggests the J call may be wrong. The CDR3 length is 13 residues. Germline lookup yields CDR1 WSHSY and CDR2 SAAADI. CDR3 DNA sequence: TGCGCCAGCAGCGCCATGAGGGTAGCCGAGCAGTACTTC. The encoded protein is CASSAMRVAEQYF.

CDR3 protein: CASGSYSGEETQYF. CDR3 DNA sequence: TGTGCTAGTGGTTCATATAGCGGGGAGGAGACCCAGTACTTC. This rearrangement joins TRBV12-5 to TRBJ2-5, with 8 positions matching TRBD2. Germline assignment: CDR1 LGHNT and CDR2 FRNRAP. With 4 bases clipped from V and 5 bases from J, the junction kept 6 bases outside the gene matches. The CDR3 extends over 14 amino acids. Drawing the rest from reference TRBV12-5 and TRBJ2-5, the complete variable domain is DARVTQTPRHKVTEMGQEVTMRCQPILGHNTVFWYRQTMMQGLELLAYFRNRAPLDDSGMPKDRFSAEMPDATLATLKIQPSEPRDSAVYFCASGSYSGEETQYFGPGTRLLVL.

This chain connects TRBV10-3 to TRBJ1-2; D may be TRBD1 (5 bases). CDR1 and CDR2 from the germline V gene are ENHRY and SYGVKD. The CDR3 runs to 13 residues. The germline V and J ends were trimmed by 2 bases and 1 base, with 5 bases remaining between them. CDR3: CAISEDSNYGYTF. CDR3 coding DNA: TGTGCCATCAGTGAGGACAGTAACTATGGCTACACCTTC.

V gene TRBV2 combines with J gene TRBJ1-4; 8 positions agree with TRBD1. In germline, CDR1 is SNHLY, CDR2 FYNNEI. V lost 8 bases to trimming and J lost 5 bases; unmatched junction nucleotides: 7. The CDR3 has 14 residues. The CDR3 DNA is TGTGCCAGCTCCTTACAGGGGGAAAATGAAAAACTGTTTTTT. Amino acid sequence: CASSLQGENEKLFF.

CDR3 in amino acids: CASSLARDTTLYGYTF. In DNA form, the CDR3 reads TGTGCCAGCAGCTTAGCGAGGGACACTACCCTTTATGGCTACACCTTC. This sequence joins TRBV11-2 and TRBJ1-2; TRBD1 is a possible D gene (6 bases). Deletions cut 1 base from V and 5 bases from J, with 17 bases between. Germline V gene data show CDR1 as SGHAT and CDR2 as FQNNGV. This CDR3 contains 16 residues.